This T cell receptor beta chain was identified in a study of technical replicates of blood from several donors. Sequencing was performed with immunoSEQ multiplex PCR; in TCRdb, only in-frame clones are kept and a portion is missing. The sample consists of under 85,000 clones, around 92% of them appearing once. This clone was recorded only once. CDR1 is KGHSH and CDR2 is LQKENI in the germline V gene. The CDR3 contains 15 residues. V was pared by 5 bases and J by 0 bases, with 14 bases between. The genes are TRBV18 and TRBJ2-7; weak D call: TRBD1 (6 bases). Sample: T cells isolated from PBMCs. The receptor was derived from a human donor in good health. The CDR3 DNA is TGTGCCAGCTCATTGTTGGACAGCCCCTCCTACGAGCAGTACTTC. Protein: CASSLLDSPSYEQYF.